This TCR beta chain was captured by sequencing in a study of control samples from healthy donors and cancer patients. The CDR3 consists of 13 residues. The germline V gene has CDR1 GTSNPN and CDR2 SVGIG (reference sequence). With 0 bases removed from V and 0 bases from J, the gap between germline ends came to 5 bases. Only in-frame clones appear in the TCRdb table, and some are missing; sequencing was by immunoSEQ multiplex PCR. Seen here are roughly 54,000 clones, almost 96% observed once, and the top ten hold 1.5% to 2%. The chain is built from TRBV30 and TRBJ1-1; no clear D gene. Sequenced: blood. This TCR derives from a woman aged 25 to 39 in good health. The DNA for the CDR3 is TGTGCCTGGAGTGTATTAATGAACACTGAAGCTTTCTTT. Its translation is CAWSVLMNTEAFF.